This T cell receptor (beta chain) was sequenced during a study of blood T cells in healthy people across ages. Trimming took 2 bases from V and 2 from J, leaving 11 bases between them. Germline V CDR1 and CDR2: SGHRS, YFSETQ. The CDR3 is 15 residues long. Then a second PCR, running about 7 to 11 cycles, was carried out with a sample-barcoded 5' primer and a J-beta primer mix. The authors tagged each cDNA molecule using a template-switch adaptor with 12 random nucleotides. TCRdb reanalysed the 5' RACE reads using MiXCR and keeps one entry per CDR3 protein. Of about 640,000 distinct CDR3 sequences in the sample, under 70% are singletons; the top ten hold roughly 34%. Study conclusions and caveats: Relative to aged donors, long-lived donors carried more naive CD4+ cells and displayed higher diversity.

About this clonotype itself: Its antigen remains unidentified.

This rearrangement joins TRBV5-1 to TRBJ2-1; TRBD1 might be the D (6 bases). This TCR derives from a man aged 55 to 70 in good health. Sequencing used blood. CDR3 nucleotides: TGCGCCAGCAGCTTTTCACAGGGCACCTACAATGAGCAGTTCTTC. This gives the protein CASSFSQGTYNEQFF.